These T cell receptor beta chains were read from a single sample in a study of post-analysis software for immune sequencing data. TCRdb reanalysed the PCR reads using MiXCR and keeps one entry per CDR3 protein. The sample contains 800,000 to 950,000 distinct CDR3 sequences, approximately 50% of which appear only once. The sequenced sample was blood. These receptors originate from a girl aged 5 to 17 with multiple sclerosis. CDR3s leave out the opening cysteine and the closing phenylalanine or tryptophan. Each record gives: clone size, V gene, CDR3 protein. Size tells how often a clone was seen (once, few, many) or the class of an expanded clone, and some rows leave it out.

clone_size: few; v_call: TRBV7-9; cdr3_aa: ASSLSASGMYEQY
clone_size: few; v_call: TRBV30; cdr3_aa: AWKSVNEQY
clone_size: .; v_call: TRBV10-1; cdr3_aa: ASSESVEAGELF
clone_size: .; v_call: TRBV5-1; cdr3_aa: ASSPVGGLPILNEQF
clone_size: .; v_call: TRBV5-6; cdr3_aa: ASSLGPGTASYEQY
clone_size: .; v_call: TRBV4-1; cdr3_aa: ASSHLQGQGNTEAF
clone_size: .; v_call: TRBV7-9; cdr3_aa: ASSDHLSSYNEQF
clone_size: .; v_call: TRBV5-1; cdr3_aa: ASSLESGARETQY
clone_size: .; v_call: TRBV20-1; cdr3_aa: SARGTSGRASQETQY
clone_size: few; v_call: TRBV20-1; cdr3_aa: SAESRTNYGYT
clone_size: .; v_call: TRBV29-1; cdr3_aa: SVLSTGRGGRETQY
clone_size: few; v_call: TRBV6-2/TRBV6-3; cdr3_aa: ASSYLGQGAMKTQY
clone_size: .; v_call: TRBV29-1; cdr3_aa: SVADAQGFFSYNEQF
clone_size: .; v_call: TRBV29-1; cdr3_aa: SVGLAGIETQY
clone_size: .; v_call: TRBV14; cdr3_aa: ASSQVPTGSYEQY
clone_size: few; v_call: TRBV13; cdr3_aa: ASSLRQAGHNSPLH
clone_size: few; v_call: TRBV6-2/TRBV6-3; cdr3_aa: ASRFRTGGYEQY
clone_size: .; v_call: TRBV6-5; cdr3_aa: ASRQGFETQY
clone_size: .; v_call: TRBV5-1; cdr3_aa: ASRKSSSGSGEQY
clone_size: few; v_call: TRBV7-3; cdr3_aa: ASSRTGDIQY
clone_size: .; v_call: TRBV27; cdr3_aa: ASSLLNKLAGYNEQF
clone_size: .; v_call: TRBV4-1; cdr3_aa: ASSQDLKGANYGYT
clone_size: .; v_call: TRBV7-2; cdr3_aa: ASSPNPGLYPYNEQF
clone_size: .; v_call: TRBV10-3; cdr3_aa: ATNAGTTTYEQY